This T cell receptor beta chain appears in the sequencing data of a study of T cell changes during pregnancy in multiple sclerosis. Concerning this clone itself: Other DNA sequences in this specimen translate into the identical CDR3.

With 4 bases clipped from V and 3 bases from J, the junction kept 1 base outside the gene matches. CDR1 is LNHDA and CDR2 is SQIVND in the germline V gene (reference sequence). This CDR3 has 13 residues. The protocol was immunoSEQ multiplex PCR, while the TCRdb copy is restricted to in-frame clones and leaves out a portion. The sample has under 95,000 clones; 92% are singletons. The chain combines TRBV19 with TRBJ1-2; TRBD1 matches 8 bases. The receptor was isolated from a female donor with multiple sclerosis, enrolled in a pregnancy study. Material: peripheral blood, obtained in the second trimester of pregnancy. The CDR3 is CASSKDRDYGYTF. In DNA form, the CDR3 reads TGTGCCAGTAGTAAGGACAGGGACTATGGCTACACCTTC. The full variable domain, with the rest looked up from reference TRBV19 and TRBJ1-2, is DGGITQSPKYLFRKEGQNVTLSCEQNLNHDAMYWYRQDPGQGLRLIYYSQIVNDFQKGDIAEGYSVSREKKESFPLTVTSAQKNPTAFYLCASSKDRDYGYTFGSGTRLTVV.